This is a list of T cell receptor beta chains from one sample in a study of beta chain features in type 1 diabetes. Profiled with immunoSEQ multiplex PCR; TCRdb holds only in-frame clones, not every one. Of hundreds of thousands of clones listed, roughly 11% are singletons. The sample comprised naive CD4+ T cells from blood. These receptors were taken from a woman between 18 and 29 years old in good health. Each CDR3 is given with its conserved first and last residue. The D gene is left open where the match is weak. Not all rows give a size; the values are once, few, many and, for expanded clones, a class.

CDR3nt | CDR3aa | d_gene | j_gene | v_gene | abundance
TGTGCCAGCAGTAGGGACAGGAATTCACCCCTCCACTTT | CASSRDRNSPLHF | TRBD1 | TRBJ1-6 | TRBV25-1 | few
TGTGCCAGCAGGCTCCAGGGGAGAGGGAACACTGAAGCTTTCTTT | CASRLQGRGNTEAFF | - | TRBJ1-1 | TRBV6-1 | -
TGTGCCAGCAGCTTATCAGGGGTTGAGCAGTTCTTC | CASSLSGVEQFF | - | TRBJ2-1 | TRBV7-9 | few
TGTGCCAGTGGGACCCCGATGTTGACTGAAGCTTTCTTT | CASGTPMLTEAFF | - | TRBJ1-1 | TRBV28 | -
TGTGCCAGCAGCTTAGTAGGGACGCACCTCGGCGGGGAGCTGTTTTTT | CASSLVGTHLGGELFF | - | TRBJ2-2 | TRBV7-2 | -
TGTGCCAGCAGCTTAGGGGGCGGTCACCAAGAGACCCAGTACTTC | CASSLGGGHQETQYF | TRBD1 | TRBJ2-5 | TRBV5-4 | -
TGCGCCAGCAGCCGAGTGACAGGGATCTCCTACAATGAGCAGTTCTTC | CASSRVTGISYNEQFF | TRBD1 | TRBJ2-1 | TRBV4-3 | -
TGTGCCAGCAGTCCAAGGGGGAACACTGAAGCTTTCTTT | CASSPRGNTEAFF | - | TRBJ1-1 | TRBV6-5 | -
TGTGCCATCAGTGAGAGGGGACAGGGGAAGGACAATGAGCAGTTCTTC | CAISERGQGKDNEQFF | TRBD1 | TRBJ2-1 | TRBV10-3 | -
TGCGCCAGCAGCCACCAGGGACAGGGGGATGGCTACACCTTC | CASSHQGQGDGYTF | TRBD1 | TRBJ1-2 | TRBV4-1 | -
TGTGCCAGCAGTTTCAGGGCGAACACTGAAGCTTTCTTT | CASSFRANTEAFF | - | TRBJ1-1 | TRBV27 | -
TGCAGCGTCTGGGACAGGGAGGGCGAAAAACTGTTTTTT | CSVWDREGEKLFF | TRBD1 | TRBJ1-4 | TRBV29-1 | -
TGTGCCAGCAGTAACTCAGCGGGAGGGAGAAATGAGCAGTTCTTC | CASSNSAGGRNEQFF | TRBD2 | TRBJ2-1 | TRBV2 | few
TGTGCCAGCAGCTTCGTGAAGCAAGAGACCCAGTACTTC | CASSFVKQETQYF | - | TRBJ2-5 | TRBV7-9 | few
TGTGCCAGCAGGGGGACAGTGGGGAGTCAGCCCCAGCATTTT | CASRGTVGSQPQHF | TRBD1 | TRBJ1-5 | TRBV2 | -
TGCGCCAGCAGCCAGGGACAGGGAAGGGAAGAGACCCAGTACTTC | CASSQGQGREETQYF | TRBD1 | TRBJ2-5 | TRBV4-3 | few
TGTGCCAGCAGCTTATCCCTGGGGCCGTATGGCTACACCTTC | CASSLSLGPYGYTF | - | TRBJ1-2 | TRBV7-2 | -
TGCAGCGTTGTATTAGCGGGGAGTAGCACAGATACGCAGTATTTT | CSVVLAGSSTDTQYF | TRBD2 | TRBJ2-3 | TRBV29-1 | few
TGTGCCAGCAGCTTACAGTGGGAGCAGTACTTC | CASSLQWEQYF | - | TRBJ2-7 | TRBV11-2 | -
TGTGCCAGCAGCCAGGTTCAAGCGGGGCATAGCACAGATACGCAGTATTTT | CASSQVQAGHSTDTQYF | TRBD2 | TRBJ2-3 | TRBV14 | few
TGTGCCAGTAGTAAACAAACTTCGACAGTTTACAATGAGCAGTTCTTC | CASSKQTSTVYNEQFF | - | TRBJ2-1 | TRBV19 | few
TGTGCCAGCAGTGAATTCGGTACGAGTAACTATGGCTACACCTTC | CASSEFGTSNYGYTF | - | TRBJ1-2 | TRBV25-1 | -
TGCGCCAGCAGCCAAGTTGGGGGTGGAAAAAAAAACATTCAGTACTTC | CASSQVGGGKKNIQYF | - | TRBJ2-4 | TRBV4-1 | -
TGCGCCAGCAGCCTGGGGAACACTGAAGCTTTCTTT | CASSLGNTEAFF | - | TRBJ1-1 | TRBV4-3 | -
TGTGCCAGTAGTATCCAGGACAGGGGAGAGACCCAGTACTTC | CASSIQDRGETQYF | TRBD1 | TRBJ2-5 | TRBV19 | -
TGTGCCAGCAGCTTAGCGAGGACTCGAGAGACCCAGTACTTC | CASSLARTRETQYF | - | TRBJ2-5 | TRBV7-2 | -
TGCAGCGTTGGTTTAGCAACTTCTTCCGAGCAGTACTTC | CSVGLATSSEQYF | - | TRBJ2-7 | TRBV29-1 | few
TGTGCCAGCCGGAGGAACACCGGGGAGCTGTTTTTT | CASRRNTGELFF | - | TRBJ2-2 | TRBV28 | few
TGTGCCAGCAGCGGCCGAGCCAAATATTCACCCCTCCACTTT | CASSGRAKYSPLHF | - | TRBJ1-6 | TRBV28 | -
TGTGCCAGCAGTACAGGGGCGGGCGAGACCCAGTACTTC | CASSTGAGETQYF | TRBD1 | TRBJ2-5 | TRBV7-2 | few
TGTGCCAGCAGTGACCGGGACAGGGGCACAGATACGCAGTATTTT | CASSDRDRGTDTQYF | TRBD1 | TRBJ2-3 | TRBV25-1 | -
TGCGCCAGCAGCTGGACCGGTCGACTAGCCAGTGAGCAGTTCTTC | CASSWTGRLASEQFF | TRBD2 | TRBJ2-1 | TRBV5-1 | few
TGTGCCAGCAGCTTAGCGTTAACAGGGCTCGAGCAGTACTTC | CASSLALTGLEQYF | - | TRBJ2-7 | TRBV7-2 | few
TGTGCCAGTATGTATCCGGGATTCCCAGATACGCAGTATTTT | CASMYPGFPDTQYF | - | TRBJ2-3 | TRBV19 | few
TGTGCCAGCAGCCCTGACCGAGCAACCTTTATAGAGACCCAGTACTTC | CASSPDRATFIETQYF | - | TRBJ2-5 | TRBV11-1 | few
TGTGCCAGCAGCTTAGTAGGCAGTCCCAAAAACATTCAGTACTTC | CASSLVGSPKNIQYF | - | TRBJ2-4 | TRBV7-2 | few
TGCGCCAGCAGCGAAGCGGGAGATACGCAGTATTTT | CASSEAGDTQYF | - | TRBJ2-3 | TRBV5-1 | -
TGTGCCTGGAGTGCCCAGGGACTAGCGGGAGATACCGGGGAGCTGTTTTTT | CAWSAQGLAGDTGELFF | TRBD2 | TRBJ2-2 | TRBV30 | -
TGTGCCAGCAGCTTAGCCAATACGGTTCAAGAGACCCAGTACTTC | CASSLANTVQETQYF | - | TRBJ2-5 | TRBV7-9 | -
TGTGCCAGCAGCTTACGGGACAGACAAGAGACCCAGTACTTC | CASSLRDRQETQYF | TRBD1 | TRBJ2-5 | TRBV7-2 | -
TGTGCCAGCAGTTCGCCCGGGACAGGGGATTTAGATACGCAGTATTTT | CASSSPGTGDLDTQYF | TRBD1 | TRBJ2-3 | TRBV28 | -
TGTGCCAGCAGCCAAGACCTAACCTTAGGGCAGTACTTC | CASSQDLTLGQYF | - | TRBJ2-7 | TRBV14 | few
TGTGCCAGCAGCTTAGCTTCTCTAGCGGGGGTAAACAATGAGCAGTTCTTC | CASSLASLAGVNNEQFF | TRBD2 | TRBJ2-1 | TRBV7-2 | -
TGTGCCTGGAGTAGGGGCGGGAAAAATCAGCCCCAGCATTTT | CAWSRGGKNQPQHF | - | TRBJ1-5 | TRBV30 | -
TGTGCCAGCGGGGACAGAGCACAGCCCCAGCATTTT | CASGDRAQPQHF | TRBD1 | TRBJ1-5 | TRBV6-1 | -
TGCGCCAGCAGCCAAGATCCCGGGTCCGATACGCAGTATTTT | CASSQDPGSDTQYF | - | TRBJ2-3 | TRBV4-1 | -